This is a list of T cell receptor beta chains from one sample in a study of shared clonotypes between healthy human individuals. Clones were read by immunoSEQ multiplex PCR, and TCRdb kept only the in-frame ones, dropping some. The sample comprises about 490,000 clones, 81% of which are singletons, and roughly 13% rests with the top ten. The sequencing sample was made of PBMCs. These receptors were collected from a woman between 35 and 50 years old in good health. Some clones in this sample may be carry-over from other donors' samples. CDR3s include the opening cysteine and the closing phenylalanine or tryptophan.

CDR3 protein	V gene
CASSFLGDRVSDEQFF	TRBV27
CASSIGDGADTQYF	TRBV5-1
CASTKGLAGSYEQYF	TRBV28
CASRIGQIGYNEQFF	TRBV5-1
CASSLVVDRGLYEQYF	TRBV5-1
CASSLESPGSSNEKLFF	TRBV7-2
CASTEGLAPGTGELFF	TRBV2
CASSPNGRLSYEQYF	TRBV4-3
CASSPGSSLRGQYF	TRBV7-2
CASSPSPEAGPYEQYF	TRBV28
CASSELLLAGSLRETQYF	TRBV6-1
CATSRDIGSSYEQYF	TRBV15
CAWSRQDSLGHF	TRBV30
CASSFWDSRPRNYGYTF	TRBV28
CASSQEIGSSGEQYF	TRBV7-9
CASSAPRRANSYEQYF	TRBV6-1
CASRNDRREEYYNEQFF	TRBV28
CAIKSVYREQYF	TRBV10-3
CAIKGDRGQETQYF	TRBV10-3
CASSPTGATQYF	TRBV7-6
CASSGTSGRATDTQYF	TRBV9
CASSLYGSEQFF	TRBV27
CASSLTSGAYNEQFF	TRBV5-4
CSVGRTDNTEAFF	TRBV29-1
CASSQGRGTVNTEAFF	TRBV4-1
CASRAPVGGRDEQYF	TRBV28
CSVPLGSNEQFF	TRBV29-1
CASIDRVIDTQYF	TRBV2
CASSQDIRGERNTEAFF	TRBV4-2
CASSLVREVHNEQFF	TRBV5-8
CASSGDISEQYF	TRBV6-1
CASSDGTAYEQYF	TRBV5-1